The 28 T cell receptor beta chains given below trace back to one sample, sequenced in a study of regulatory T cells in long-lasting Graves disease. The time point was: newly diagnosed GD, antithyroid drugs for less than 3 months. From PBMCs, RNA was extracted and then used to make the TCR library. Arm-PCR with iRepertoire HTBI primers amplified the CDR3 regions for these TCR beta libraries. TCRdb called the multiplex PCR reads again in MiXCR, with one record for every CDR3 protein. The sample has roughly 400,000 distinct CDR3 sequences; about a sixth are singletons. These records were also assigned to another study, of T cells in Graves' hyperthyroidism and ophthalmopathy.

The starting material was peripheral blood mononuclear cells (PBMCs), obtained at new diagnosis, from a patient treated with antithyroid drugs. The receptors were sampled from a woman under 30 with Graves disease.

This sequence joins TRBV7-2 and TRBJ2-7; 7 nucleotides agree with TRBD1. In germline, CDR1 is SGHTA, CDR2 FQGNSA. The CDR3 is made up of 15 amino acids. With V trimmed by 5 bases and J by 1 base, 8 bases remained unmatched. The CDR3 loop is CASSQDRRGSYEQYF. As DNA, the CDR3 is TGTGCCAGCAGCCAAGATCGCAGGGGGTCCTACGAGCAGTACTTC.

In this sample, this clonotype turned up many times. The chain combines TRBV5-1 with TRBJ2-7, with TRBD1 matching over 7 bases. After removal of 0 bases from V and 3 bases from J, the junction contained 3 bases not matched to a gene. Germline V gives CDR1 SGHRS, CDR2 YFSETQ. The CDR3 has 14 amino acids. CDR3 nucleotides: TGCGCCAGCAGCTTGGACGCAGGGGGCTACGAGCAGTACTTC. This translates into CASSLDAGGYEQYF.

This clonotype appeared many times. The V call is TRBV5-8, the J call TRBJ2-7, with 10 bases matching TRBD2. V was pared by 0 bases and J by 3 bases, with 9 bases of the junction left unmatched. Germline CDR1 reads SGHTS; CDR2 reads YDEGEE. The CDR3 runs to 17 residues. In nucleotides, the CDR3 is TGTGCCAGCAGCTTGGATGTTAGCGGGAGGCCCAGCTACGAGCAGTACTTC. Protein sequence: CASSLDVSGRPSYEQYF. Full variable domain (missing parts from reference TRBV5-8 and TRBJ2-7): EAGVTQSPTHLIKTRGQQATLRCSPISGHTSVYWYQQALGLGLQFLLWYDEGEERNRGNFPPRFSGRQFPNYSSELNVNALELEDSALYLCASSLDVSGRPSYEQYFGPGTRLTVT.

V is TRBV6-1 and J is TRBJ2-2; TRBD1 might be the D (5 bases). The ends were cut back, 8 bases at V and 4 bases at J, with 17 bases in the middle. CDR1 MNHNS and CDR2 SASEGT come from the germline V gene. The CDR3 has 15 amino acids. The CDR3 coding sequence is TGTGCCAGCGGGTGGCAGGGTTCGCTCACCGGGGAGCTGTTTTTT. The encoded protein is CASGWQGSLTGELFF.

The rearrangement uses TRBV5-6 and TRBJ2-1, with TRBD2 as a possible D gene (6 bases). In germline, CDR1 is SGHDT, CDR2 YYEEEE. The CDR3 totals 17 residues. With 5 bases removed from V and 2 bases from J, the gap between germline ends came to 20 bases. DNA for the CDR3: TGTGCCAGCAGGCAAAGGGCCGGGACTGGCCCCTACAATGAGCAGTTCTTC. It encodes CASRQRAGTGPYNEQFF. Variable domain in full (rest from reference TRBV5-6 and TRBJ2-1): DAGVTQSPTHLIKTRGQQVTLRCSPKSGHDTVSWYQQALGQGPQFIFQYYEEEERQRGNFPDRFSGHQFPNYSSELNVNALLLGDSALYLCASRQRAGTGPYNEQFFGPGTRLTVL.

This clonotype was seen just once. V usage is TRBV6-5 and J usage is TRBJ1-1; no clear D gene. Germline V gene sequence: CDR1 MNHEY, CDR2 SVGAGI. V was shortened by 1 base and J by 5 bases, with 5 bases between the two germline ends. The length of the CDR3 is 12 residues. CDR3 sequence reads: CASSYLRTEAFF. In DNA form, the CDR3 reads TGTGCCAGCAGTTACTTGAGAACTGAAGCTTTCTTT.

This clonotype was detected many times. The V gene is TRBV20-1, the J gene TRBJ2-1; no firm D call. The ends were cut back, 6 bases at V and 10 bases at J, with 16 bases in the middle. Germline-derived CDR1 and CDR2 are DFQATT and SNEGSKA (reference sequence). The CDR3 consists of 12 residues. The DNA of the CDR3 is TGCAGTGCCTCTGACCCGTTGAACGAGCAGTTCTTC. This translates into CSASDPLNEQFF.

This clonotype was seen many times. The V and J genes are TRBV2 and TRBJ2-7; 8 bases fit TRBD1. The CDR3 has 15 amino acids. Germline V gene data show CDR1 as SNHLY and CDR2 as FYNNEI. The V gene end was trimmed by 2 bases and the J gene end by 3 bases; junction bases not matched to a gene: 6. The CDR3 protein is CASSEWQGAGYEQYF. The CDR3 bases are TGTGCCAGCAGTGAATGGCAGGGGGCTGGCTACGAGCAGTACTTC.

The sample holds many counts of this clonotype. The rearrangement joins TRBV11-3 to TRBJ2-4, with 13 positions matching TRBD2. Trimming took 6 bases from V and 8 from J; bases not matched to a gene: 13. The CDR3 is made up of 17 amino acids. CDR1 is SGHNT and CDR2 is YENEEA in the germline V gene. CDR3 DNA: TGTGCCAGCAGTAGTGGACTAGCGGGAGAAGTTATAGACATTCAGTACTTC. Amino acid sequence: CASSSGLAGEVIDIQYF.

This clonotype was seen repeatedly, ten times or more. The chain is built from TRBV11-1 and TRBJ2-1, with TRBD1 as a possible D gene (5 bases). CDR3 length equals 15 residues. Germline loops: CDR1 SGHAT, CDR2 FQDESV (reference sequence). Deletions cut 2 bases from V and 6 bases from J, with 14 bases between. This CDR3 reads CASSLSPDSFNEQFF. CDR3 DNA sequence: TGTGCCAGCAGCTTATCCCCCGACAGTTTCAATGAGCAGTTCTTC.

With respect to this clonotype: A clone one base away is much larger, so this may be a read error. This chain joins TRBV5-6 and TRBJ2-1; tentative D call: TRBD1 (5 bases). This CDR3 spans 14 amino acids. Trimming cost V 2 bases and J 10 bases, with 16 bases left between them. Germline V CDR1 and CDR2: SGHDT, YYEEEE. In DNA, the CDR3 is TGTGCCAGCAGCTTTACGACAGAAGGTGCCGAGCAGTTCTTC. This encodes CASSFTTEGAEQFF.

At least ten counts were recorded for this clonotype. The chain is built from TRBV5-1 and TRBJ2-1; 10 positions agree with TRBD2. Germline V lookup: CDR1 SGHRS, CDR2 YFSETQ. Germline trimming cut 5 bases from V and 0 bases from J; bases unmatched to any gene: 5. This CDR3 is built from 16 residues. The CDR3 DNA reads TGCGCCAGCAGGTCTAGCGGGAGCCGCTCCTACAATGAGCAGTTCTTC. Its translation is CASRSSGSRSYNEQFF.

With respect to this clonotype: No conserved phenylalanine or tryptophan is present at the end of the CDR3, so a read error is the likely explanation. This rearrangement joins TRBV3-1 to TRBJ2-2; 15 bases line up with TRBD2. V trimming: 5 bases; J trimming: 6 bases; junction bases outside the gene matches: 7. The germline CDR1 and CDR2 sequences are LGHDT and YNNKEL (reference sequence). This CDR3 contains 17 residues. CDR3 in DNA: TGTGCCAGCAGCATAAGGACTAGCGGGAGGGTATCCGGGGAGCTGTTTTCT. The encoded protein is CASSIRTSGRVSGELFS.

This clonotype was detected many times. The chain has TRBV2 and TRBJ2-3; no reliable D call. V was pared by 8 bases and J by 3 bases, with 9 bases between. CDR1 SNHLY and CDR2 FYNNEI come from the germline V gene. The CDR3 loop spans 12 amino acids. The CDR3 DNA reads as TGTGCCAGCCAGTCAATGACAGATACGCAGTATTTT. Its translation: CASQSMTDTQYF.

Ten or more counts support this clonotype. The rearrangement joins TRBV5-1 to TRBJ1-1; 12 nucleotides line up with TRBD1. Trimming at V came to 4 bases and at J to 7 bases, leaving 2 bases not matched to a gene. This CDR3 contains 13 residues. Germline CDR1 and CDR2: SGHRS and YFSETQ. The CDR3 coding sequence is TGCGCCAGCAGCGGGACAGGGGGCAATGAAGCTTTCTTT. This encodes CASSGTGGNEAFF.

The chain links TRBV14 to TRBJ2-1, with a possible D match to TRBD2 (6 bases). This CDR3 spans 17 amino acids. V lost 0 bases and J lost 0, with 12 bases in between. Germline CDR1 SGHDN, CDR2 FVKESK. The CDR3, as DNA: TGTGCCAGCAGCCAAGATCTAGCGCCTAGCTCCTACAATGAGCAGTTCTTC. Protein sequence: CASSQDLAPSSYNEQFF.

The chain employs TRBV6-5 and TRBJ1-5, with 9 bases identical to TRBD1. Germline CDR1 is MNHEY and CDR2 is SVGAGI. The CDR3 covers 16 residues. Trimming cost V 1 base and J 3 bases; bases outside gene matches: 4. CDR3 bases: TGTGCCAGCAGTTACTTGGGACAGGGCCACAATCAGCCCCAGCATTTT. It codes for CASSYLGQGHNQPQHF.

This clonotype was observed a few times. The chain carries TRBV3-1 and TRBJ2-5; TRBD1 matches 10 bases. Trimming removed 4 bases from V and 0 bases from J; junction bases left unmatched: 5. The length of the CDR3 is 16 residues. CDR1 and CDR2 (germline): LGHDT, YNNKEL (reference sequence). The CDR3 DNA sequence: TGTGCCAGCAGCCCCCGGACAGGGGGGCACCAAGAGACCCAGTACTTC. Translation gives CASSPRTGGHQETQYF.

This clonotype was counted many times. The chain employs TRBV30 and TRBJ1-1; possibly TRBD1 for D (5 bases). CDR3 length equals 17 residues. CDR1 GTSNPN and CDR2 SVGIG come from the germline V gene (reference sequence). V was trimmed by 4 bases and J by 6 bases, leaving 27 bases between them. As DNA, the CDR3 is TGTGCCTGGAACACACCCCCAGGGTCAAGCTACCCCTCTGAAGCTTTCTTT. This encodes CAWNTPPGSSYPSEAFF.

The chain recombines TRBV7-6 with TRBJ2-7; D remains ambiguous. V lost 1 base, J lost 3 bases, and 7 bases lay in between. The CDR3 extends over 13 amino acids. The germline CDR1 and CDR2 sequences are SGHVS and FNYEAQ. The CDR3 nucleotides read TGTGCCAGCAGCTTAGATTTAGGCTACGAGCAGTACTTC. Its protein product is CASSLDLGYEQYF.

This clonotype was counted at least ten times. CDR3 DNA: TGTGCCAGCAGTTTACTAGCGGGGCCAAACAATGAGCAGTTCTTC. Translating gives CASSLLAGPNNEQFF. The J gene is TRBJ2-1, the V gene TRBV12-3 or TRBV12-4; 9 bases line up with TRBD2. The CDR3 runs 15 residues. The ends lost 2 bases at V and 5 bases at J; junction bases unmatched: 4.

CDR3 coding DNA: TGTGCCACTCTGATGTCCGGGACTAGCGGGGATCCAAGCTCCTACGAGCAGTACTTC. It encodes CATLMSGTSGDPSSYEQYF. The chain carries TRBV2 and TRBJ2-7, with 13 positions matching TRBD2. The CDR3 covers 19 residues. V shed 10 bases and J 0 bases; nucleotides not matched to a gene: 18. The germline gives CDR1 SNHLY, CDR2 FYNNEI.

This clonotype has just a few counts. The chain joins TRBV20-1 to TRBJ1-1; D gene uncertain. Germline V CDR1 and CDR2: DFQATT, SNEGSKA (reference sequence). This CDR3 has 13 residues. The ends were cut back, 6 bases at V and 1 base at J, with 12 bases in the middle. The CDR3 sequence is CSAPGQANTEAFF. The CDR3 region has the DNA TGCAGTGCCCCGGGCCAGGCGAACACTGAAGCTTTCTTT.

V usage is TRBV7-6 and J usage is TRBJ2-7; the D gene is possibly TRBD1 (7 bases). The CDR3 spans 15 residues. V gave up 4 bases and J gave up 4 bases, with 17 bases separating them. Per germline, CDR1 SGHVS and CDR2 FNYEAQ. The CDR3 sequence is CASSSPGRGAYEQYF. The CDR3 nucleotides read TGTGCCAGCAGCTCCCCGGGCAGGGGGGCATACGAGCAGTACTTC.

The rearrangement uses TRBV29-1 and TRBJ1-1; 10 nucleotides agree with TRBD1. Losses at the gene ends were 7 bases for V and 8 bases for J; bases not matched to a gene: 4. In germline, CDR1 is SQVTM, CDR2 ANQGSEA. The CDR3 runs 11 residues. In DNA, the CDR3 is TGCAGCGGGGGGACAGGGGCCGAAGCTTTCTTT. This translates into CSGGTGAEAFF.

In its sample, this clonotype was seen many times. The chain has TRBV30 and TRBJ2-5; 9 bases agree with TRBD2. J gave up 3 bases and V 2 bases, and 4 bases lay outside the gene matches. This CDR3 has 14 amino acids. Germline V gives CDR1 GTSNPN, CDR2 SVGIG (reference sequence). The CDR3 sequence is CAWSFLAGKETQYF. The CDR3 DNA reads TGTGCCTGGAGTTTTCTAGCGGGGAAAGAGACCCAGTACTTC.

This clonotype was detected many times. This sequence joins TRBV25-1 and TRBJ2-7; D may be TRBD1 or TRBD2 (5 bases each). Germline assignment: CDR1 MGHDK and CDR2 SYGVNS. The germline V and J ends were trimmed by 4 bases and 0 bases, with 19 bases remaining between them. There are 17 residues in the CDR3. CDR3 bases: TGTGCCAGCAGTGGGGACCGGGGCAGGAGACCCTCCTACGAGCAGTACTTC. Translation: CASSGDRGRRPSYEQYF.

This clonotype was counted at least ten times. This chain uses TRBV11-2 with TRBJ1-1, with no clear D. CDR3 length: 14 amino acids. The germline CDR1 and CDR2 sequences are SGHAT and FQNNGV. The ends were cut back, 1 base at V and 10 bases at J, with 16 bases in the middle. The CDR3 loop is CASSLVRAPLGAFF. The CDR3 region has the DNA TGTGCCAGCAGCTTAGTACGGGCCCCACTCGGAGCTTTCTTT.